This T cell receptor (beta chain) was retrieved from a study of response to subunit inactivated influenza vaccine. General study findings and limits: With each seasonal influenza vaccination, the authors suggested, few new T cells are recruited.

On this clonotype: Its antigen is still unknown.

CDR1 is SGHRS, CDR2 YFSETQ, per germline. CDR3 length equals 15 residues. J lost 0 bases, V lost 5 bases, and 5 bases had no gene match. TCRdb redid the calling of the RT-PCR reads with MiXCR, one entry per CDR3 protein. Among some 850,000 distinct CDR3 sequences listed, around 18% were seen once. V gene TRBV5-1 combines with J gene TRBJ2-5; 9 bases agree with TRBD2. The starting material was PBMCs from blood, obtained roughly 5 days after vaccination. The TCR comes from a man in his fifties or sixties who received an inactivated influenza vaccine. CDR3 in DNA: TGCGCCAGCAGTGTGGCTAGCGGGGACCAAGAGACCCAGTACTTC. This translates into CASSVASGDQETQYF. The full variable domain, completed using reference TRBV5-1 and TRBJ2-5, is KAGVTQTPRYLIKTRGQQVTLSCSPISGHRSVSWYQQTPGQGLQFLFEYFSETQRNKGNFPGRFSGRQFSNSRSEMNVSTLELGDSALYLCASSVASGDQETQYFGPGTRLLVL.